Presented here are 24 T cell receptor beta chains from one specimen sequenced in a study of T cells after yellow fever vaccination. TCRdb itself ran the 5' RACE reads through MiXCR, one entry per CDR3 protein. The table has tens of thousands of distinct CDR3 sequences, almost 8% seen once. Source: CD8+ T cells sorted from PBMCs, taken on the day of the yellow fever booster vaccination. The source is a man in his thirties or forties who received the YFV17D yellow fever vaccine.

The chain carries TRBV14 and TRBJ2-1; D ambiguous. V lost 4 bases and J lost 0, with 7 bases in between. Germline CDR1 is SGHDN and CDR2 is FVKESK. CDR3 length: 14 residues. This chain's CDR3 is CASSRTNSYNEQFF. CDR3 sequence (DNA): TGTGCCAGCAGCCGCACCAACTCCTACAATGAGCAGTTCTTC.

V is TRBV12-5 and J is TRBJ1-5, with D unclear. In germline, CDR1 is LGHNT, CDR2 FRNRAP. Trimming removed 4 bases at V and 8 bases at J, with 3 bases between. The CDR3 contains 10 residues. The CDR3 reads CASGWEPQHF. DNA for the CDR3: TGTGCTAGTGGTTGGGAGCCCCAGCATTTT.

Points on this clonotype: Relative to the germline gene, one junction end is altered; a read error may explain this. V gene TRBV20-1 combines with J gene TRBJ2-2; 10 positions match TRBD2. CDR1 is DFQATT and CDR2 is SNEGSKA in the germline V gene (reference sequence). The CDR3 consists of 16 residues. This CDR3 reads CSARGLAGVLDGELFF. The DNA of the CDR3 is TGCAGTGCGAGAGGTCTAGCGGGAGTTTTGGACGGGGAGCTGTTTTTT.

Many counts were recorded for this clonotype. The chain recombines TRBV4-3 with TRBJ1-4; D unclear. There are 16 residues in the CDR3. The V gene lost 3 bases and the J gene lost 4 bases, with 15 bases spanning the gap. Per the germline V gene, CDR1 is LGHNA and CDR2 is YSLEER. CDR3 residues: CASSQVPPGINEKLFF. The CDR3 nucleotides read TGCGCCAGCAGCCAGGTCCCCCCAGGTATTAATGAAAAACTGTTTTTT.

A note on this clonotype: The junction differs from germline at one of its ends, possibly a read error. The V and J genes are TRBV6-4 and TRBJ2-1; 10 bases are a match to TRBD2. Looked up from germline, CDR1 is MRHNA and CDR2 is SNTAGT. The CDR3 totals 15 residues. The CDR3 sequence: CASSLAGDSYIEQFF. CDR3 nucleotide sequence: TGTGCCAGCAGTCTAGCGGGGGACTCCTACATTGAGCAGTTCTTC.

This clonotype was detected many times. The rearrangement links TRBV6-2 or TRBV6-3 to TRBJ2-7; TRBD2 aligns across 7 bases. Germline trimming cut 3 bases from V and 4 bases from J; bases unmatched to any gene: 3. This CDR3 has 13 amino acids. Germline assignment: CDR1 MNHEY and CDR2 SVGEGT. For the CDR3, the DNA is TGTGCCAGCAGTTATGGACTAGTGTACGAGCAGTACTTC. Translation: CASSYGLVYEQYF.

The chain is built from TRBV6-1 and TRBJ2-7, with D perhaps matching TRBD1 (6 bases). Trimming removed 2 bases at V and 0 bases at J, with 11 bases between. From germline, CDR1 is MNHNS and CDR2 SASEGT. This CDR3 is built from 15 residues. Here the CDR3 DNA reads TGTGCCAGCAGTGAAAGCAGGGGTGGCTCCTACGAGCAGTACTTC. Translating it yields CASSESRGGSYEQYF.

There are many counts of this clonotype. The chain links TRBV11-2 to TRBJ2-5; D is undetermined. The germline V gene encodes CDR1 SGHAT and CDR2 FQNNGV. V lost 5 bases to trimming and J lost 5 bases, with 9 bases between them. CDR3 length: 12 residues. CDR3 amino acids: CASSPPGETQYF. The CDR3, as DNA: TGTGCCAGCAGCCCTCCCGGGGAGACCCAGTACTTC. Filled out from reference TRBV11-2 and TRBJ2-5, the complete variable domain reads EAGVAQSPRYKIIEKRQSVAFWCNPISGHATLYWYQQILGQGPKLLIQFQNNGVVDDSQLPKDRFSAERLKGVDSTLKIQPAKLEDSAVYLCASSPPGETQYFGPGTRLLVL.

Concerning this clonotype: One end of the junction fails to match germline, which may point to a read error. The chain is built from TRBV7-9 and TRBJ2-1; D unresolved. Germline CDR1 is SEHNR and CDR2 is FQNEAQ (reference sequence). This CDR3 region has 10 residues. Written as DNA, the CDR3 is TGTGCCAGCAGCTTCAAGGACCTGGTCTTC. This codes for CASSFKDLVF.

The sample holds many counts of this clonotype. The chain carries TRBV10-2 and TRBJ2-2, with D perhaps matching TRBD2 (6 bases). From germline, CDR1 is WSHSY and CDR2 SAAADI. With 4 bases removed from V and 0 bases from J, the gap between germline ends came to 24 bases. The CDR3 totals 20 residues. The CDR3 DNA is TGCGCCAGCAGTGTTTCGACCGGATCGGGGGTCTCCTCGAACACCGGGGAGCTGTTTTTT. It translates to CASSVSTGSGVSSNTGELFF.

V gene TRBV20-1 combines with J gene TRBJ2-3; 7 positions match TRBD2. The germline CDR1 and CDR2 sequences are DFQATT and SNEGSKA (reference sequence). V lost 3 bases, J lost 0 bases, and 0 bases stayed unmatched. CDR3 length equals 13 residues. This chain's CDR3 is CSARRESTDTQYF. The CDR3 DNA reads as TGCAGTGCTAGGCGGGAGAGCACAGATACGCAGTATTTT.

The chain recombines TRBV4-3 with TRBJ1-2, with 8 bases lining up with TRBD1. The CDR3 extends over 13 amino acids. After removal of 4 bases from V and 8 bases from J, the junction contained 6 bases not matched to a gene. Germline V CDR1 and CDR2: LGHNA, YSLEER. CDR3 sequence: CASSPEQGAGYTF. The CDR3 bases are TGCGCCAGCAGCCCCGAGCAGGGGGCAGGCTACACCTTC.

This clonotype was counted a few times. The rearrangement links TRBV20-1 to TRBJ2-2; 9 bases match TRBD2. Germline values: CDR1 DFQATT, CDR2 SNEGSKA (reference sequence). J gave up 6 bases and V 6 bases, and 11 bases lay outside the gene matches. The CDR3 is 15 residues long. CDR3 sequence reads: CSAPYGLATPGELFF. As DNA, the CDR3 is TGCAGTGCACCTTATGGACTAGCGACGCCCGGGGAGCTGTTTTTT.

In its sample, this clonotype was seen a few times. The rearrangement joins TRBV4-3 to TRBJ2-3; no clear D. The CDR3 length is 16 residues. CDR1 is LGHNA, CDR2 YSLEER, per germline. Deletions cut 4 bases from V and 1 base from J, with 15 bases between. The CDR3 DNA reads TGCGCCAGCAGCCCCCTTACAAGTATAGGCACAGATACGCAGTATTTT. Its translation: CASSPLTSIGTDTQYF.

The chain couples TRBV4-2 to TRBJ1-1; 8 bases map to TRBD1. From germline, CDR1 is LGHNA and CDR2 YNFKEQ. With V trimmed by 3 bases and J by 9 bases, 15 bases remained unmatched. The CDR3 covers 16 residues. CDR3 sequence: CASSQTPIDRGDQAFF. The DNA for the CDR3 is TGTGCCAGCAGCCAGACCCCGATCGACAGGGGAGATCAAGCTTTCTTT.

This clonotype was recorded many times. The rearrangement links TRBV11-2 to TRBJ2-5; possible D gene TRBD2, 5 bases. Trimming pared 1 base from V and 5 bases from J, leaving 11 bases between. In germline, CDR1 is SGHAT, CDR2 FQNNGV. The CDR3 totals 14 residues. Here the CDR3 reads CASSLVSGYETQYF. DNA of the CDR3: TGTGCCAGCAGCTTAGTTTCGGGGTACGAGACCCAGTACTTC.

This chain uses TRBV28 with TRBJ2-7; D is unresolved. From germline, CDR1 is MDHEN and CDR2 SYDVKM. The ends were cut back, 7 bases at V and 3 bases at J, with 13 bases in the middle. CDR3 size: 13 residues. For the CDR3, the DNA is TGTGCCAGCAAATCCCAGCAAGGCTACGAGCAGTACTTC. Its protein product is CASKSQQGYEQYF.

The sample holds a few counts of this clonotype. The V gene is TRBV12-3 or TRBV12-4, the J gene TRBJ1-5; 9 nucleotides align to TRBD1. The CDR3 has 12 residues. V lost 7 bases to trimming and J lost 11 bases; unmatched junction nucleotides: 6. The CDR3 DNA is TGTGCCAGCACCCCGGGACAGGGTTCCCAGCATTTT. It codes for CASTPGQGSQHF.

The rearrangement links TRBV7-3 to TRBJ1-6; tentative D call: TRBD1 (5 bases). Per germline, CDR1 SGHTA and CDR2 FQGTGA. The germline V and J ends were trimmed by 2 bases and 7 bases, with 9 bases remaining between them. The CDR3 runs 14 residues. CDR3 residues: CASSLSGTNSPLHF. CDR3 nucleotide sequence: TGTGCCAGCAGCTTATCGGGGACGAATTCACCCCTCCACTTT.

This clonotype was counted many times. This CDR3 reads CASSLGGSSYNEQFF. The CDR3 region has the DNA TGTGCCAGCAGTTTGGGCGGGAGTTCGTATAATGAGCAGTTCTTC. The chain is built from TRBV12-3 or TRBV12-4 and TRBJ2-1, with 7 bases matching TRBD2. The CDR3 runs 15 residues. Trimming took 3 bases from V and 7 from J; bases not matched to a gene: 9.

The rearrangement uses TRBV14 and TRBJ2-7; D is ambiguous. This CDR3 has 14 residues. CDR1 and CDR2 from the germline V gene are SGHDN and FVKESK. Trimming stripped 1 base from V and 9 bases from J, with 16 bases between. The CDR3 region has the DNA TGTGCCAGCAGCCAAGTCCCCTCCCAGGCGAGGCAGTACTTC. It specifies CASSQVPSQARQYF.

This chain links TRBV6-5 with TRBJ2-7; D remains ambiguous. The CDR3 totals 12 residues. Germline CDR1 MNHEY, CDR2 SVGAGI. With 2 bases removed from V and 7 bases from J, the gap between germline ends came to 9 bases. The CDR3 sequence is CASSYPTSEQYF. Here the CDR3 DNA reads TGTGCCAGCAGTTACCCGACCAGTGAGCAGTACTTC.

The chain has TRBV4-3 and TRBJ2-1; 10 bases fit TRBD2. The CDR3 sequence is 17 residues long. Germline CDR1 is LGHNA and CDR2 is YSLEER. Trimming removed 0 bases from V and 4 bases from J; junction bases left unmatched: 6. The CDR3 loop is CASSQDTTAGGYNEQFF. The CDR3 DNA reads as TGCGCCAGCAGCCAAGATACGACAGCGGGGGGGTACAATGAGCAGTTCTTC.

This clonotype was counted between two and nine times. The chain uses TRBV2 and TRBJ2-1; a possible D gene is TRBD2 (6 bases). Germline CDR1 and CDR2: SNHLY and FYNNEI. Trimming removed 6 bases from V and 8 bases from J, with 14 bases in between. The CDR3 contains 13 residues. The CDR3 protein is CASRRLVGDEQFF. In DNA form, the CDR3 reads TGTGCCAGCAGGAGACTAGTTGGGGATGAGCAGTTCTTC. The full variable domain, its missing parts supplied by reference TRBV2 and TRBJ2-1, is EPEVTQTPSHQVTQMGQEVILRCVPISNHLYFYWYRQILGQKVEFLVSFYNNEISEKSEIFDDQFSVERPDGSNFTLKIRSTKLEDSAMYFCASRRLVGDEQFFGPGTRLTVL.